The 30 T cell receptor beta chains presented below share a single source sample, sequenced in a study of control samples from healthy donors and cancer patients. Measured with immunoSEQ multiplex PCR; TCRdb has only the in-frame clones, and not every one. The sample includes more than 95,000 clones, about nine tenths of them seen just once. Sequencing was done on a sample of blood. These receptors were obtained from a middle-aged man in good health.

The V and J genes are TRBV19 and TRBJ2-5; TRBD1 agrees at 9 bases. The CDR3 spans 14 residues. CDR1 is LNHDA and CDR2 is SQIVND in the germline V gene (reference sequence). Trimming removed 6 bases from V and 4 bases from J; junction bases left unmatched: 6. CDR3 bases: TGTGCCAGTAGGAAGGGACAGGGAAGAGAGACCCAGTACTTC. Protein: CASRKGQGRETQYF.

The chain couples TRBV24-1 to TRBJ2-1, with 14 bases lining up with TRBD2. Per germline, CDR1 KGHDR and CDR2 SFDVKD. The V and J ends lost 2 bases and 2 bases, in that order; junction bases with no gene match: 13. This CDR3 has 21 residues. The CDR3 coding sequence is TGTGCCACCAGTGATTCTTCTGGGACTAGCGGGGGCCGCCCCACCTACAATGAGCAGTTCTTC. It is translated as CATSDSSGTSGGRPTYNEQFF.

The CDR3 DNA follows: TGTGCCAGCAACCGGGACAGGGGCACAGATACGCAGTATTTT. It codes for CASNRDRGTDTQYF. This chain uses TRBV2 with TRBJ2-3; 9 positions agree with TRBD1. The CDR3 consists of 14 residues. CDR1 is SNHLY and CDR2 is FYNNEI in the germline V gene. V dropped 7 bases and J dropped 1; count of bases not matched to a gene: 3.

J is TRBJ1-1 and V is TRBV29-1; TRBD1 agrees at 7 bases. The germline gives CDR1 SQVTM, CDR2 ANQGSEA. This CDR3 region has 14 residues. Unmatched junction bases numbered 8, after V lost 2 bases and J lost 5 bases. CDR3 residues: CSVENAGGWTEAFF. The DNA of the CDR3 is TGCAGCGTTGAAAACGCAGGGGGATGGACTGAAGCTTTCTTT.

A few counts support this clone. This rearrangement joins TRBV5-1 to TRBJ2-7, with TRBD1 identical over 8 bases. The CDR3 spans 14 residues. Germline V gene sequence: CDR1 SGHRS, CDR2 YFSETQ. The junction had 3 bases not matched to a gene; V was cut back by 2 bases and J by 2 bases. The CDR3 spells CASSFGTGTYEQYF. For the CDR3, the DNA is TGCGCCAGCAGCTTCGGGACAGGTACCTACGAGCAGTACTTC.

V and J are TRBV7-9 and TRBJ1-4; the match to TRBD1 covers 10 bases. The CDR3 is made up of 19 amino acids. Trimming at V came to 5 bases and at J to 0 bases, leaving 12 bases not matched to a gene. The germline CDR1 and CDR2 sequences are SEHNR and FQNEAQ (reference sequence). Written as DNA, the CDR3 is TGTGCCAGCAGCCCGACTCCGGGACAGGGGACCGCAACTAATGAAAAACTGTTTTTT. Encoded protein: CASSPTPGQGTATNEKLFF.

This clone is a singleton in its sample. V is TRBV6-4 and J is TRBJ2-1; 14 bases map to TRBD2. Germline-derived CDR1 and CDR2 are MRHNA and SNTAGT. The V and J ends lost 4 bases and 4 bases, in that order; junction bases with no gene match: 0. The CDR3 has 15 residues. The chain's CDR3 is CASSGTSGGYNEQFF. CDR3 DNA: TGTGCCAGCAGTGGGACTAGCGGGGGGTACAATGAGCAGTTCTTC.

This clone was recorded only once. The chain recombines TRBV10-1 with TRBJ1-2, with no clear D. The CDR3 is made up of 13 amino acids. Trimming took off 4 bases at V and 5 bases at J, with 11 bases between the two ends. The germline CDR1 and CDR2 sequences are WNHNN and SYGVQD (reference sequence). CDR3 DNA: TGCGCCAGCAGTGGGGAATTTGGATATGGCTACACCTTC. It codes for CASSGEFGYGYTF.

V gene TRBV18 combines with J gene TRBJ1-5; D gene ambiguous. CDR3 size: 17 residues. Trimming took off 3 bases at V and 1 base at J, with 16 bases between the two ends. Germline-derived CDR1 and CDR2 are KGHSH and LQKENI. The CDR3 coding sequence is TGTGCCAGCTCACCGCGGGCTGAGAGGCAGAGCAATCAGCCCCAGCATTTT. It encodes CASSPRAERQSNQPQHF.

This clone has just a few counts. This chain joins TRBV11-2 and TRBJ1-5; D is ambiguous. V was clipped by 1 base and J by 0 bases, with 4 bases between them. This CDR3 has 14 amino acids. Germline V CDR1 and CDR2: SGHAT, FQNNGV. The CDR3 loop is CASSLAVSNQPQHF. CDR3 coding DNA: TGTGCCAGCAGCTTAGCAGTTAGCAATCAGCCCCAGCATTTT.

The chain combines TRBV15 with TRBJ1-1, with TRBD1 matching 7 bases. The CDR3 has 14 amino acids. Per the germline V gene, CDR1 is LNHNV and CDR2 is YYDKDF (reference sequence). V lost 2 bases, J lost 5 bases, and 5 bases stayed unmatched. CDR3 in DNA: TGTGCCACCAGCAGATATGACAGGGAGACTGAAGCTTTCTTT. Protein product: CATSRYDRETEAFF.

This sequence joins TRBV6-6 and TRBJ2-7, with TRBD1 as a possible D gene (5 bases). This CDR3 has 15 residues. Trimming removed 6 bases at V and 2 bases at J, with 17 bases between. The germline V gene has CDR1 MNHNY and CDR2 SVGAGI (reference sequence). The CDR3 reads CASSLNGQGAYEQYF. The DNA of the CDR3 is TGTGCCAGCAGCCTTAACGGGCAGGGTGCCTACGAGCAGTACTTC.

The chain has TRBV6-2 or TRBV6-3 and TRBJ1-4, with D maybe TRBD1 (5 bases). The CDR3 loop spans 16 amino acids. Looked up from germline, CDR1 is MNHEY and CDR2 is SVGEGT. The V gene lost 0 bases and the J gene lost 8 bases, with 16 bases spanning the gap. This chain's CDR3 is CASSYSRDRLGEKLFF. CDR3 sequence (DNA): TGTGCCAGCAGTTACTCGAGGGACCGTCTCGGAGAAAAACTGTTTTTT.

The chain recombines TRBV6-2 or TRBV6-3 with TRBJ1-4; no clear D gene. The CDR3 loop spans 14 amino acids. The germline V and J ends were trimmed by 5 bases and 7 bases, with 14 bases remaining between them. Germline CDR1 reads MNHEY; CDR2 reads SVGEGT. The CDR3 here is CASSTSTRAEKLFF. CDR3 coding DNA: TGTGCCAGCAGTACGTCAACGAGGGCTGAAAAACTGTTTTTT.

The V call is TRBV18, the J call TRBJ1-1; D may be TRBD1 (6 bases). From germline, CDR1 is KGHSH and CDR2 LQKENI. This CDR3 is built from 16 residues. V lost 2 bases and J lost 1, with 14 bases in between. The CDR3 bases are TGTGCCAGCTCACCAGTTCAGGGGTCGAGGAACACTGAAGCTTTCTTT. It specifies CASSPVQGSRNTEAFF.

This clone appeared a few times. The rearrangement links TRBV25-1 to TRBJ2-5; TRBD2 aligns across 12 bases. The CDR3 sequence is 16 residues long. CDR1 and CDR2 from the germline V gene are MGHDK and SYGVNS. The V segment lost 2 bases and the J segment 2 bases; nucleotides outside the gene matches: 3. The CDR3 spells CASSEGLAGGQETQYF. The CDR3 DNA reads TGTGCCAGCAGTGAAGGGCTAGCGGGGGGGCAAGAGACCCAGTACTTC.

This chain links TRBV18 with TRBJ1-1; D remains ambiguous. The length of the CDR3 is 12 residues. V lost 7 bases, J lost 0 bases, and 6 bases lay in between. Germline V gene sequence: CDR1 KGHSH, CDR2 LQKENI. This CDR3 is CASLRMNTEAFF. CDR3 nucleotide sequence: TGTGCCAGCTTGCGGATGAACACTGAAGCTTTCTTT. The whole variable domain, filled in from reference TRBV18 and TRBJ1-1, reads NAGVMQNPRHLVRRRGQEARLRCSPMKGHSHVYWYRQLPEEGLKFMVYLQKENIIDESGMPKERFSAEFPKEGPSILRIQQVVRGDSAAYFCASLRMNTEAFFGQGTRLTVV.

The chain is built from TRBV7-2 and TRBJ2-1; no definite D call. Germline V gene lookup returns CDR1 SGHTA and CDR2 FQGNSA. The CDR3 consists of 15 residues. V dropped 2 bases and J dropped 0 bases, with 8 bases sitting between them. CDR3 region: CASSLKPYSYNEQFF. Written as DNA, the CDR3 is TGTGCCAGCAGCTTAAAGCCCTACTCCTACAATGAGCAGTTCTTC.

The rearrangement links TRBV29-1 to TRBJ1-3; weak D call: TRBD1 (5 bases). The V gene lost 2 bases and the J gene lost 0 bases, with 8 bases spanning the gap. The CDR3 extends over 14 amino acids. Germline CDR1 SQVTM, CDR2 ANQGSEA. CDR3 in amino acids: CSVEWGSSGNTIYF. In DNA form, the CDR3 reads TGCAGCGTTGAATGGGGCAGCTCTGGAAACACCATATATTTT.

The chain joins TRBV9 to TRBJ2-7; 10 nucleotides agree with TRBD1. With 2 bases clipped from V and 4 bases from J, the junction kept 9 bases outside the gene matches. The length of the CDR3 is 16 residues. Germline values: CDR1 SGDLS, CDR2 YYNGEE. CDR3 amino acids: CASSVRGDRGFYEQYF. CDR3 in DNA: TGTGCCAGCAGCGTTAGAGGGGACAGGGGATTTTACGAGCAGTACTTC.

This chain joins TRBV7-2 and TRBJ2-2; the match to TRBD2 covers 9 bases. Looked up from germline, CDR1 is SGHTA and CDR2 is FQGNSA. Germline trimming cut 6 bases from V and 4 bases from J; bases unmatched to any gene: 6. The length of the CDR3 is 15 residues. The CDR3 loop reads CASSVGLAPTGELFF. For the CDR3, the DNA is TGTGCCAGCAGTGTCGGACTAGCGCCCACCGGGGAGCTGTTTTTT.

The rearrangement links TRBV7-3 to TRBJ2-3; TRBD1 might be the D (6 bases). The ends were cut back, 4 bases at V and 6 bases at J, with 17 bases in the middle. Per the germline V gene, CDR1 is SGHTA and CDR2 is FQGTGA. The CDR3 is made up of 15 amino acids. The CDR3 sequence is CASSSRGTPQDTQYF. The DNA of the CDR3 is TGTGCCAGCAGCTCGAGGGGGACCCCACAGGATACGCAGTATTTT.

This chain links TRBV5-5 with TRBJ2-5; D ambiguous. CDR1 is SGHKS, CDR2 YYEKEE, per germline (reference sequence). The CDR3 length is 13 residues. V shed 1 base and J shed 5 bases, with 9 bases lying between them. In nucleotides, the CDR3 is TGTGCCAGCAGCTTGCAGAGCCGGGAGACCCAGTACTTC. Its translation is CASSLQSRETQYF.

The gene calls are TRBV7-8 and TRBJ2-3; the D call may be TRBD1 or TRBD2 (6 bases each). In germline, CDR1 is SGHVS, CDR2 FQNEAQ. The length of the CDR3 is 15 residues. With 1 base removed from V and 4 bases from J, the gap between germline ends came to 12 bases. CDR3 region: CASSLEPGASDTQYF. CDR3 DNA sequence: TGTGCCAGCAGCTTAGAGCCGGGGGCGTCAGATACGCAGTATTTT. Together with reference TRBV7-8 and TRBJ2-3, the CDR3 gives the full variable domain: GAGVSQSPRYKVAKRGQDVALRCDPISGHVSLFWYQQALGQGPEFLTYFQNEAQLDKSGLPSDRFFAERPEGSVSTLKIQRTQQEDSAVYLCASSLEPGASDTQYFGPGTRLTVL.

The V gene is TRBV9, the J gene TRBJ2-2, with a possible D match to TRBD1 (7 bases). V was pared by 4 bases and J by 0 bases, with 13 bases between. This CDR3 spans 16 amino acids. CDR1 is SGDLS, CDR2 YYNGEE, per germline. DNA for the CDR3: TGTGCCAGCAGCCCAAGGAGGGGGCCGAACACCGGGGAGCTGTTTTTT. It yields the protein CASSPRRGPNTGELFF.

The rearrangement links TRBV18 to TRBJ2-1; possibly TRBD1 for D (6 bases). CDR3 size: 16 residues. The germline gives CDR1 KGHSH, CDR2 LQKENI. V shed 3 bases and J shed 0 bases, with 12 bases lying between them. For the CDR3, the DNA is TGTGCCAGCTCACCTTCCGGGACAAGCTCCTACAATGAGCAGTTCTTC. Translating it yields CASSPSGTSSYNEQFF.

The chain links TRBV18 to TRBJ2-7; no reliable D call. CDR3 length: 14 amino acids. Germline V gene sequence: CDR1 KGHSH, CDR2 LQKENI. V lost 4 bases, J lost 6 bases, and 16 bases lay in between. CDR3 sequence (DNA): TGTGCCAGCTCACAGGGTCAGAATACGGGCGAGCAGTACTTC. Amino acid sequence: CASSQGQNTGEQYF.

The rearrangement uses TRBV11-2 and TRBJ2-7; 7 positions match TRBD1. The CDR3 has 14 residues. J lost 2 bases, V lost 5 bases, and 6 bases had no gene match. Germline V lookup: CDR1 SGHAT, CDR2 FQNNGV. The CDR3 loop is CASSKGQRTYEQYF. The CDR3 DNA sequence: TGTGCCAGCAGCAAGGGACAGAGAACCTACGAGCAGTACTTC. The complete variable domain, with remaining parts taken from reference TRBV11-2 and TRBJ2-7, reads EAGVAQSPRYKIIEKRQSVAFWCNPISGHATLYWYQQILGQGPKLLIQFQNNGVVDDSQLPKDRFSAERLKGVDSTLKIQPAKLEDSAVYLCASSKGQRTYEQYFGPGTRLTVT.

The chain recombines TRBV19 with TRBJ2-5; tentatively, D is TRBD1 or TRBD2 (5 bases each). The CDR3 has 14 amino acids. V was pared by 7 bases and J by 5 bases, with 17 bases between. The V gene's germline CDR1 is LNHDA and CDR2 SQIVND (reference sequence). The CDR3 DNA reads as TGTGCCAGTATGGGGGATTCAATGGTTGAGACCCAGTACTTC. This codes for CASMGDSMVETQYF.

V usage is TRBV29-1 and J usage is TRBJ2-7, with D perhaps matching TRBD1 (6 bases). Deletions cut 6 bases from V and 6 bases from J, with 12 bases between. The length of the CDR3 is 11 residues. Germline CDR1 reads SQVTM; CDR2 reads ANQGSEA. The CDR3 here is CSVSTGLEQYF. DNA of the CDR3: TGCAGCGTCTCTACAGGGCTCGAGCAGTACTTC.